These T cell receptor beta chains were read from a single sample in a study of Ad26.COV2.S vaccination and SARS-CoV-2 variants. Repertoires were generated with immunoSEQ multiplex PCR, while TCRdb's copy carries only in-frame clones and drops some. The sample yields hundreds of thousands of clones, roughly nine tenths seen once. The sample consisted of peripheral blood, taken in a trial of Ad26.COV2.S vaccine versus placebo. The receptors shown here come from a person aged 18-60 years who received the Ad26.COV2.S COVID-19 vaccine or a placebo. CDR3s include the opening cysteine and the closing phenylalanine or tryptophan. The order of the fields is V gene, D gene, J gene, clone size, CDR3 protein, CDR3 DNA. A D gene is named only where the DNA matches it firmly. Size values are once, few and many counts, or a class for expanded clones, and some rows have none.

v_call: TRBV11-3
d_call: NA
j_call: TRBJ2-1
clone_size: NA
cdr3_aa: CASSLGWGRDEQFF
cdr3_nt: TGTGCCAGCAGCTTAGGATGGGGGCGGGATGAGCAGTTCTTC

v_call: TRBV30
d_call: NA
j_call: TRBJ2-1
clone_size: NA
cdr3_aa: CAWSPRMKQFF
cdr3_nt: TGTGCCTGGTCTCCGCGAATGAAGCAGTTCTTC

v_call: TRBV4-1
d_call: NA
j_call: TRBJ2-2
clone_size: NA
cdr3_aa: CASKGRGVTGELFF
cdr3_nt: TGCGCCAGCAAGGGTAGGGGGGTAACCGGGGAGCTGTTTTTT

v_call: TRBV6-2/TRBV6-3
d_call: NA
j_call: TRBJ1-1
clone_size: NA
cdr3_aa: CASSVDARGTEAFF
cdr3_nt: TGTGCCAGCAGTGTGGACGCCCGAGGCACTGAAGCTTTCTTT

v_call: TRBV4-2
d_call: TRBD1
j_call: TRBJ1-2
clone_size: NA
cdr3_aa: CASSQSGQPTDGYTF
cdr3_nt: TGTGCCAGCAGCCAATCGGGACAGCCCACGGATGGCTACACCTTC

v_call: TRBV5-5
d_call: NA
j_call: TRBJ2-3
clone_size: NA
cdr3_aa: CASSLEGTDTQYF
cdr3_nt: TGTGCCAGCAGCTTGGAGGGCACAGATACGCAGTATTTT

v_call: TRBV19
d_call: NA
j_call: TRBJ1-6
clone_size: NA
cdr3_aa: CASSISRAGRFPLHF
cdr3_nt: TGTGCCAGTAGTATTTCTCGGGCAGGGAGGTTCCCCCTCCACTTT

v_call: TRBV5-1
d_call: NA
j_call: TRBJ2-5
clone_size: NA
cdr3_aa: CASSLFLTVGTKETQYF
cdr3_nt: TGCGCCAGCAGCTTGTTTTTGACAGTGGGAACAAAAGAGACCCAGTACTTC

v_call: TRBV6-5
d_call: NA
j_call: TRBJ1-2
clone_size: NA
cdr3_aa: CASRRQADYGYTF
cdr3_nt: TGTGCCAGCAGGAGACAGGCAGACTATGGCTACACCTTC

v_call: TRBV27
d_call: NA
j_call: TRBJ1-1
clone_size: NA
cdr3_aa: CASSFRRGRGINTEAFF
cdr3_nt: TGTGCCAGCAGTTTCCGCCGGGGGCGCGGGATAAACACTGAAGCTTTCTTT

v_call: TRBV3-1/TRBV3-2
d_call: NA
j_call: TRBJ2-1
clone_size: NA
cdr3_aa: CATRGGVGQFF
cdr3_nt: TGTGCCACTAGAGGGGGAGTTGGGCAGTTCTTC

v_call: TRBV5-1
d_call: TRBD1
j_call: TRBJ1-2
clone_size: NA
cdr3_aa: CASSLGGTGYGYTF
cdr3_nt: TGCGCCAGCAGCTTGGGGGGGACAGGCTATGGCTACACCTTC

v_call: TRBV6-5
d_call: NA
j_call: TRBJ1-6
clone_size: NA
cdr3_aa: CASTGRLGSPLHF
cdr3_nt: TGTGCCAGCACCGGACGTCTGGGCTCACCCCTCCACTTT

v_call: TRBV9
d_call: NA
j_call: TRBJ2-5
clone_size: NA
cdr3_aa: CASSVGVYETQYF
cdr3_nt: TGTGCCAGCAGCGTAGGAGTCTATGAGACCCAGTACTTC

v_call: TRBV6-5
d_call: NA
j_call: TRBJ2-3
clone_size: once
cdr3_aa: CASSYSGFPPDTQYF
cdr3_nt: TGTGCCAGCAGTTACTCCGGCTTCCCTCCAGATACGCAGTATTTT

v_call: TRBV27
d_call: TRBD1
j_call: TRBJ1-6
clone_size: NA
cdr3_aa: CASRPTPGQGYSPLHF
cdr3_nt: TGTGCCAGCAGACCTACCCCGGGACAGGGGTATTCACCCCTCCACTTT

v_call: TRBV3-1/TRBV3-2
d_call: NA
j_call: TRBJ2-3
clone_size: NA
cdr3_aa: CASSQVYANTQYF
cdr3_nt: TGTGCCAGCAGCCAAGTCTACGCAAATACGCAGTATTTT

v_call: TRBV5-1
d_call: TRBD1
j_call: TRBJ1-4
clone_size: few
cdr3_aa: CASAQGTNEKLFF
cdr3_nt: TGCGCCAGCGCACAGGGGACTAATGAAAAACTGTTTTTT

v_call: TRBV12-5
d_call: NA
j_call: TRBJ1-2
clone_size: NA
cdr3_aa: CASGLAGFYGYTF
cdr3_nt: TGTGCTAGTGGTTTGGCCGGATTCTATGGCTACACCTTC

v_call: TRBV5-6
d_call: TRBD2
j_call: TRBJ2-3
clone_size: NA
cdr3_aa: CASSPGGLAGSTDTQYF
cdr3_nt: TGTGCCAGCAGCCCGGGGGGGCTAGCGGGGAGCACAGATACGCAGTATTTT

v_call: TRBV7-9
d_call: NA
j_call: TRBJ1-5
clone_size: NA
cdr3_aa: CASMRDPNQPQHF
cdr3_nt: TGTGCCAGCATGAGAGACCCCAATCAGCCCCAGCATTTT

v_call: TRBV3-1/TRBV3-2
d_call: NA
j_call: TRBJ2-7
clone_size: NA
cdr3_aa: CASSPRGAVEQYF
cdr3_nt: TGTGCCAGCAGCCCACGTGGAGCGGTCGAGCAGTACTTC

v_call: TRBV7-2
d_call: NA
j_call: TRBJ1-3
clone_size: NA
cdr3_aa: CASSTNSGNTIYF
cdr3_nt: TGTGCCAGCAGCACAAACTCTGGAAACACCATATATTTT

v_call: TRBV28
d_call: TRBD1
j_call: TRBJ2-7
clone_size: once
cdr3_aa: CASSLGTGGFYEQYF
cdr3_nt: TGTGCCAGCAGTTTGGGGACAGGGGGCTTCTACGAGCAGTACTTC

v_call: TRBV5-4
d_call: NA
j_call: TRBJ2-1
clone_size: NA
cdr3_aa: CASARAGHYNEQFF
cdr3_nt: TGTGCCAGCGCCAGGGCGGGACATTACAATGAGCAGTTCTTC

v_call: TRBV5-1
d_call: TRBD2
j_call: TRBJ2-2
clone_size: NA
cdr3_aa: CASSLAPAGATGELFF
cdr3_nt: TGCGCCAGCAGCTTGGCCCCAGCGGGGGCCACCGGGGAGCTGTTTTTT

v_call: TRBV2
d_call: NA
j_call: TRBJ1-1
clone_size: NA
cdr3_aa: CAREDSQNTEAFF
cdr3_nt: TGTGCCAGAGAGGACAGCCAGAACACTGAAGCTTTCTTT

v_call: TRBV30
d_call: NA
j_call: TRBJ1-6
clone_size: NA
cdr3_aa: CAWSGGLSTALHF
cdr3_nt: TGTGCCTGGAGTGGGGGACTTTCAACAGCCCTCCACTTT

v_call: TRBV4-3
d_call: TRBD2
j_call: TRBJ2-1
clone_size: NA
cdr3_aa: CASSQEPGLAGVENEQFF
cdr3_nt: TGCGCCAGCAGCCAAGAACCGGGACTAGCGGGAGTAGAGAATGAGCAGTTCTTC

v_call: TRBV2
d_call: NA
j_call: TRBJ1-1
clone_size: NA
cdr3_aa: CASSELAARNTEAFF
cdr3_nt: TGTGCCAGCAGTGAGTTGGCAGCCCGGAACACTGAAGCTTTCTTT

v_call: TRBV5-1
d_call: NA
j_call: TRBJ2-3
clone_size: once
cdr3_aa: CASSSRPAGGTDTQYF
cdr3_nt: TGCGCCAGCAGCTCACGACCGGCCGGGGGCACAGATACGCAGTATTTT

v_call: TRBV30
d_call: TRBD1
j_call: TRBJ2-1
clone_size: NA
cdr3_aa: CAWRGDSGYGNEQFF
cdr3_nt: TGTGCCTGGAGAGGGGACAGTGGGTATGGGAATGAGCAGTTCTTC

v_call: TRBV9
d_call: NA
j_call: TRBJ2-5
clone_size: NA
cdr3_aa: CASSITTGETQYF
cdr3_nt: TGTGCCAGCAGCATCACGACTGGTGAGACCCAGTACTTC

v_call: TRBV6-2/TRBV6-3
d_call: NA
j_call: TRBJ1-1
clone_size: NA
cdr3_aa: CASSYFLTDTEAFF
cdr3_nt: TGTGCCAGCAGTTACTTCTTAACAGACACTGAAGCTTTCTTT

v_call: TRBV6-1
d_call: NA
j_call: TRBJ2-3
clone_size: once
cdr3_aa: CASSFLPGGEYF
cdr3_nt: TGTGCCAGCAGTTTCCTCCCCGGCGGAGAGTATTTT

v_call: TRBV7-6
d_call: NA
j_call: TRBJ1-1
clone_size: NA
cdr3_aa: CASSLVVGNTEAFF
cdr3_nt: TGTGCCAGCAGCTTAGTCGTGGGGAACACTGAAGCTTTCTTT